What follows describes a single TCR beta chain. Generated by immunoSEQ multiplex PCR, the TCRdb table keeps only in-frame clones and is missing some. The sample holds some 11,000 clones, 90% seen once. This record belongs to a study of blood T cell repertoires in COVID-19. This CDR3 spans 18 amino acids. V dropped 4 bases and J dropped 2; count of bases not matched to a gene: 16. The germline gives CDR1 MNHEY, CDR2 SVGEGT. The clonotype was recovered from a human donor in a cohort sampled during active COVID-19. The rearrangement links TRBV6-2 or TRBV6-3 to TRBJ2-7; 8 bases line up with TRBD1. Sequencing was carried out using peripheral blood. CDR3 DNA: TGTGCCAGCAGTTCCACACAACTTGACAGGGGCCGGACCTACGAGCAGTACTTC. Translating gives CASSSTQLDRGRTYEQYF.